The 24 T cell receptor beta chains given below trace back to one sample, sequenced in a study of siplizumab effects on memory and regulatory T cells. The data were produced by immunoSEQ multiplex PCR, yet TCRdb's version contains in-frame clones alone and is incomplete. The repertoire holds about 46,000 clones, with about 93% as singletons. The sample consisted of CD8+ T cells sorted from blood. Receptor source: a human donor in good health.

The chain carries TRBV19 and TRBJ1-2; D is unclear. This CDR3 contains 15 residues. V dropped 6 bases and J dropped 4 bases, with 18 bases sitting between them. Germline CDR1 and CDR2: LNHDA and SQIVND (reference sequence). CDR3 residues: CASSPSLVGVYGYTF. In DNA, the CDR3 is TGTGCCAGTAGCCCCTCCCTCGTCGGGGTCTATGGCTACACCTTC.

The rearrangement joins TRBV6-6 to TRBJ1-5; D remains unclear. Trimming left V 0 bases short and J 3 bases short, with 9 bases between. Germline CDR1 is MNHNY and CDR2 is SVGAGI (reference sequence). This CDR3 has 15 amino acids. CDR3 residues: CASSYSGGFNQPQHF. The CDR3 nucleotides read TGTGCCAGCAGTTACTCGGGAGGTTTCAATCAGCCCCAGCATTTT.

The chain carries TRBV6-5 and TRBJ1-1; the D is unclear. The CDR3 has 14 residues. V lost 6 bases to trimming and J lost 1 base, with 12 bases between them. Germline V lookup: CDR1 MNHEY, CDR2 SVGAGI. The CDR3 reads CASSFDFGNTEAFF. Here the CDR3 DNA reads TGTGCCAGCAGCTTCGACTTTGGGAACACTGAAGCTTTCTTT.

The rearrangement links TRBV7-3 to TRBJ2-1; no definite D call. Trimming removed 0 bases at V and 8 bases at J, with 11 bases between. Germline V gene lookup returns CDR1 SGHTA and CDR2 FQGTGA. The CDR3 covers 14 residues. In DNA, the CDR3 is TGTGCCAGCAGCTTAACGGGAAGATACCATGAGCAGTTCTTC. It specifies CASSLTGRYHEQFF.

V gene TRBV15 combines with J gene TRBJ1-2; a possible D gene is TRBD1 (5 bases). Looked up from germline, CDR1 is LNHNV and CDR2 is YYDKDF (reference sequence). The V end lost 0 bases, the J end lost 2 bases, and 10 bases lay between the germline ends. The CDR3 consists of 15 residues. CDR3 in amino acids: CATSRDNRQNYGYTF. The CDR3 DNA follows: TGTGCCACCAGCAGAGATAATAGACAGAACTATGGCTACACCTTC.

This chain joins TRBV19 and TRBJ2-1, with 10 bases identical to TRBD2. The CDR3 spans 16 residues. The junction had 13 bases not matched to a gene; V was cut back by 8 bases and J by 6 bases. CDR1 is LNHDA, CDR2 SQIVND, per germline (reference sequence). CDR3 bases: TGTGCCAGTCTACGCACCGCTAGCGGGGGTAGCAATGAGCAGTTCTTC. Its translation: CASLRTASGGSNEQFF.

CDR3 sequence (DNA): TGTGCCAGCAGTGTCCGCGGGGTTGTCGAGCAGTACTTC. Encoded protein: CASSVRGVVEQYF. The J gene is TRBJ2-7, the V gene TRBV2; D may be TRBD2 (6 bases). Germline V gene lookup returns CDR1 SNHLY and CDR2 FYNNEI. Trimming pared 4 bases from V and 6 bases from J, leaving 13 bases between. The CDR3 spans 13 residues. Filled out from reference TRBV2 and TRBJ2-7, the complete variable domain reads EPEVTQTPSHQVTQMGQEVILRCVPISNHLYFYWYRQILGQKVEFLVSFYNNEISEKSEIFDDQFSVERPDGSNFTLKIRSTKLEDSAMYFCASSVRGVVEQYFGPGTRLTVT.

The chain joins TRBV5-4 to TRBJ1-2; tentatively, D is TRBD1 (6 bases). The CDR3 consists of 13 residues. Trimming pared 4 bases from V and 7 bases from J, leaving 14 bases between. Germline CDR1 and CDR2: SGHNT and YYREEE (reference sequence). CDR3 bases: TGTGCCAGCAGCCCACCAACAGGGCCTGGCTACACCTTC. This gives the protein CASSPPTGPGYTF.

This rearrangement joins TRBV6-1 to TRBJ2-7; D is possibly TRBD1 (5 bases). V lost 3 bases and J lost 4, with 13 bases in between. CDR3 length: 14 amino acids. Germline CDR1 reads MNHNS; CDR2 reads SASEGT. The CDR3 region is CASSDLPRAYEQYF. CDR3 nucleotide sequence: TGTGCCAGCAGTGATTTACCCAGGGCTTACGAGCAGTACTTC.

The rearrangement joins TRBV6-1 to TRBJ1-1; possible D gene TRBD1, 5 bases. The CDR3 has 13 amino acids. Germline V gives CDR1 MNHNS, CDR2 SASEGT. V lost 3 bases and J lost 2, with 7 bases in between. The CDR3 is CASSERGNTEAFF. The CDR3 DNA reads as TGTGCCAGCAGTGAGAGGGGCAACACTGAAGCTTTCTTT.

In this sample, this clone is medium-sized (0.01 to 0.1%). The chain combines TRBV6-4 with TRBJ2-1; D possibly corresponds to TRBD2 (6 bases). The V end lost 8 bases, the J end lost 6 bases, and 17 bases lay between the germline ends. CDR1 is MRHNA, CDR2 SNTAGT, per germline. This CDR3 is 14 amino acids long. Here the CDR3 DNA reads TGTGCCAGCGCCAGCGGGCCTGAGTCCAATGAGCAGTTCTTC. Encoded protein: CASASGPESNEQFF.

This clone was found a few times. The V call is TRBV27, the J call TRBJ1-6; D unclear. Germline V lookup: CDR1 MNHEY, CDR2 SMNVEV (reference sequence). With 1 base removed from V and 7 bases from J, the gap between germline ends came to 11 bases. The CDR3 has 15 amino acids. The CDR3 nucleotides are TGTGCCAGCAGTTTATATTGGGTCCAAAATTCACCCCTCCACTTT. This translates into CASSLYWVQNSPLHF.

V usage is TRBV9 and J usage is TRBJ2-7; 7 bases map to TRBD2. CDR3 length: 16 amino acids. Germline-derived CDR1 and CDR2 are SGDLS and YYNGEE. Trimming removed 0 bases from V and 3 bases from J; junction bases left unmatched: 9. This CDR3 reads CASSVAETSKRYEQYF. The DNA of the CDR3 is TGTGCCAGCAGCGTAGCCGAGACTAGCAAACGCTACGAGCAGTACTTC.

This rearrangement joins TRBV7-9 to TRBJ1-5, with 8 bases matching TRBD1. CDR1 is SEHNR and CDR2 is FQNEAQ in the germline V gene (reference sequence). Unmatched junction bases numbered 9, after V lost 4 bases and J lost 7 bases. The CDR3 covers 15 residues. The CDR3 sequence is CASSSEEDRDQPQHF. DNA of the CDR3: TGTGCCAGCAGCTCAGAGGAGGACAGGGACCAGCCCCAGCATTTT.

Regarding this clone: The identical CDR3 is also encoded by other nucleotide sequences in the sample. The rearrangement links TRBV27 to TRBJ2-3, with D possibly being TRBD2 (5 bases). This CDR3 region has 14 residues. Per the germline V gene, CDR1 is MNHEY and CDR2 is SMNVEV (reference sequence). V was cut by 2 bases and J by 3 bases, with 9 bases left in between. CDR3 region: CASSLLGGTDTQYF. In DNA, the CDR3 is TGTGCCAGCAGTTTACTTGGCGGGACAGATACGCAGTATTTT.

The J gene is TRBJ2-4, the V gene TRBV7-9; D remains unclear. Germline lookup yields CDR1 SEHNR and CDR2 FQNEAQ (reference sequence). The germline V and J ends were trimmed by 5 bases and 5 bases, with 10 bases remaining between them. The CDR3 length is 13 residues. In DNA, the CDR3 is TGTGCCAGCAGCGGAACCGGCCAAAACATTCAGTACTTC. Its protein is CASSGTGQNIQYF.

This chain joins TRBV27 and TRBJ2-7; D remains unclear. The CDR3 length is 14 residues. V was pared by 6 bases and J by 3 bases, with 15 bases between. Germline V gene data show CDR1 as MNHEY and CDR2 as SMNVEV (reference sequence). The CDR3 protein is CASRPLGNIYEQYF. The CDR3 coding sequence is TGTGCCAGCAGGCCTCTCGGCAATATCTACGAGCAGTACTTC.

The chain uses TRBV9 and TRBJ2-2; tentatively, D is TRBD1 (6 bases). V gave up 3 bases and J gave up 4 bases, with 10 bases separating them. The CDR3 totals 14 residues. The germline gives CDR1 SGDLS, CDR2 YYNGEE. The CDR3 DNA sequence: TGTGCCAGCAGCGCGAGACAGGCCACCGGGGAGCTGTTTTTT. It yields the protein CASSARQATGELFF.

The CDR3 spells CASSVVGSDQPQHF. The DNA for the CDR3 is TGTGCCAGTAGTGTAGTAGGATCGGATCAGCCCCAGCATTTT. J is TRBJ1-5 and V is TRBV19, with unresolved D. V was trimmed by 5 bases and J by 5 bases, leaving 13 bases between them. This CDR3 region has 14 residues. Germline V gene lookup returns CDR1 LNHDA and CDR2 SQIVND (reference sequence).

J is TRBJ1-3 and V is TRBV28; TRBD1 might be the D (6 bases). The germline V gene has CDR1 MDHEN and CDR2 SYDVKM. V was pared by 7 bases and J by 0 bases, with 19 bases between. This CDR3 spans 17 amino acids. The CDR3 reads CASTPLTGSISGNTIYF. The CDR3 DNA sequence: TGTGCCAGCACCCCTCTGACAGGTTCAATCTCTGGAAACACCATATATTTT.

On this clone itself: A much larger clone differs by one base, so this may be a read error. The sample has other DNA sequences that encode this CDR3 too. The chain is built from TRBV7-9 and TRBJ1-5; no firm D call. Between the trimmed V and J ends, which lost 6 bases and 9 bases, there was a span of 15 bases. CDR3 length: 13 residues. Per the germline V gene, CDR1 is SEHNR and CDR2 is FQNEAQ (reference sequence). The CDR3 here is CASSETTTGPQHF. The CDR3, as DNA: TGTGCCAGCAGTGAGACTACGACGGGGCCCCAGCATTTT.

This chain uses TRBV7-9 with TRBJ2-7; 8 bases are shared with TRBD1. Per germline, CDR1 SEHNR and CDR2 FQNEAQ (reference sequence). The junction had 4 bases not matched to a gene; V was cut back by 6 bases and J by 3 bases. This CDR3 is built from 13 residues. The CDR3 here is CASSSGTGYEQYF. DNA for the CDR3: TGTGCCAGCAGTTCCGGGACAGGCTACGAGCAGTACTTC. Supplemented by reference TRBV7-9 and TRBJ2-7, the full variable domain reads DTGVSQNPRHKITKRGQNVTFRCDPISEHNRLYWYRQTLGQGPEFLTYFQNEAQLEKSRLLSDRFSAERPKGSFSTLEIQRTEQGDSAMYLCASSSGTGYEQYFGPGTRLTVT.

This chain uses TRBV27 with TRBJ2-5; 7 bases line up with TRBD1. The germline V gene encodes CDR1 MNHEY and CDR2 SMNVEV (reference sequence). The CDR3 consists of 15 residues. Trimming removed 7 bases from V and 0 bases from J; junction bases left unmatched: 8. The CDR3: CASTGTDPYQETQYF. The CDR3 DNA sequence: TGTGCCAGCACCGGGACAGACCCGTACCAAGAGACCCAGTACTTC.

This clone was seen only a few times. The chain is built from TRBV14 and TRBJ1-2, with 9 positions matching TRBD1. Looked up from germline, CDR1 is SGHDN and CDR2 is FVKESK. V trimming: 5 bases; J trimming: 5 bases; junction bases outside the gene matches: 18. The CDR3 is 18 amino acids. The CDR3 DNA sequence: TGTGCCAGCAGCGGGGTCGGGACAGGGATGAATGGGGAATATGGCTACACCTTC. Protein: CASSGVGTGMNGEYGYTF.